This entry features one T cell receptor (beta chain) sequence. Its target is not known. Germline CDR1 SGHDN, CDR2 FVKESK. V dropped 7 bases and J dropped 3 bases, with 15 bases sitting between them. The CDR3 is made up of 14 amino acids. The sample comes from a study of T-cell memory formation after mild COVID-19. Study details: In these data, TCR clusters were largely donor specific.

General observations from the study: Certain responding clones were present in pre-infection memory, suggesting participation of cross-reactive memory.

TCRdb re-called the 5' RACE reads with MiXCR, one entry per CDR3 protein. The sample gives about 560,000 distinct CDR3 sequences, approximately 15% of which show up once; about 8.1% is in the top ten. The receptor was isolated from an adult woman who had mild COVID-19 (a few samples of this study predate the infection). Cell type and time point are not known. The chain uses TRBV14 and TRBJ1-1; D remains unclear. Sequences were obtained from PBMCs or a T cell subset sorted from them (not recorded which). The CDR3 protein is CASIDTRGHTEAFF. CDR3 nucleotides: TGTGCCAGCATCGACACTCGCGGACACACTGAAGCTTTCTTT.